This is a list of T cell receptor beta chains from one sample in a study of identical twins. In TCRdb, the 5' RACE reads were re-called with MiXCR into one record per CDR3 protein. The sample records under 300,000 distinct CDR3 sequences, roughly 12% being singletons. A further study also used this sample, focusing on yellow fever vaccine responses in identical twins.

Sequenced sample: memory (CD45RO+) T cells sorted from blood. The receptors stem from a woman aged 18 to 35 in good health. Each CDR3 is given with its conserved first and last residue. The order of the fields is V gene, clone size, D gene, J gene, CDR3 DNA, CDR3 protein. A D gene is named only where the DNA matches it firmly. Clone size appears in some rows only: once, few, many, or a class for an expanded clone.

v_call: TRBV3-1; clone_size: many; d_call: NA; j_call: TRBJ2-3; cdr3_nt: TGTGCCAGCAGCCAAACAAGATCCCAGTCTAGCACAGATACGCAGTATTTT; cdr3_aa: CASSQTRSQSSTDTQYF
v_call: TRBV28; clone_size: few; d_call: TRBD2; j_call: TRBJ2-2; cdr3_nt: TGTGCCAGCGGGCTCCCGGGACTAACTTACACCGGGGAGCTGTTTTTT; cdr3_aa: CASGLPGLTYTGELFF
v_call: TRBV19; clone_size: many; d_call: NA; j_call: TRBJ2-5; cdr3_nt: TGTGCCAGTAGTACGGGAGAGACCCAGTACTTC; cdr3_aa: CASSTGETQYF
v_call: TRBV20-1; clone_size: few; d_call: NA; j_call: TRBJ1-2; cdr3_nt: TGCAGTGCTCCAACCGGGACCCAGTATGGCTACACCTTC; cdr3_aa: CSAPTGTQYGYTF
v_call: TRBV27; clone_size: many; d_call: NA; j_call: TRBJ2-4; cdr3_nt: TGTGCCAGCAGTCCCTCAGGGGGGACCGTAGCCAAAAACATTCAGTACTTC; cdr3_aa: CASSPSGGTVAKNIQYF
v_call: TRBV2; clone_size: NA; d_call: TRBD1; j_call: TRBJ2-1; cdr3_nt: TGTGCCAGCAGTGTAGGGACAGGGGGTCCCGATGAGCAGTTCTTC; cdr3_aa: CASSVGTGGPDEQFF
v_call: TRBV5-4; clone_size: NA; d_call: TRBD2; j_call: TRBJ2-7; cdr3_nt: TGTGCCAGCAGCTTTCTAGCGGGAGGGACCTACGAGCAGTACTTC; cdr3_aa: CASSFLAGGTYEQYF
v_call: TRBV30; clone_size: NA; d_call: NA; j_call: TRBJ2-5; cdr3_nt: TGTGCCTGGAGCGACGGGTCAGGGGCTTACGAACAAGAGACCCAGTACTTC; cdr3_aa: CAWSDGSGAYEQETQYF
v_call: TRBV24-1; clone_size: NA; d_call: NA; j_call: TRBJ2-2; cdr3_nt: TGTGCCACCAGTGATTTACCGGGTAACACCGGGGAGCTGTTTTTT; cdr3_aa: CATSDLPGNTGELFF
v_call: TRBV5-1; clone_size: NA; d_call: NA; j_call: TRBJ2-5; cdr3_nt: TGCGCCAGCAGACTCTGGGGAGAGACCCAGTACTTC; cdr3_aa: CASRLWGETQYF
v_call: TRBV29-1; clone_size: many; d_call: NA; j_call: TRBJ2-2; cdr3_nt: TGCAGCGTCCAAAGAGGGACTTTAACCGGGGAGCTGTTTTTT; cdr3_aa: CSVQRGTLTGELFF
v_call: TRBV4-3; clone_size: few; d_call: TRBD2; j_call: TRBJ2-1; cdr3_nt: TGCGCCAGCAGCCAGCTAGCGGGCAATGAGCAGTTCTTC; cdr3_aa: CASSQLAGNEQFF
v_call: TRBV7-8; clone_size: many; d_call: TRBD2; j_call: TRBJ2-3; cdr3_nt: TGTGCCAGCAGCTTAGGCCTCCTCGCGGGAGGGGCAGATACGCAGTATTTT; cdr3_aa: CASSLGLLAGGADTQYF
v_call: TRBV30; clone_size: NA; d_call: TRBD1; j_call: TRBJ2-7; cdr3_nt: TGTGCCTGGAGTACCGAGCTCCGGGACAGCTCAAACTTC; cdr3_aa: CAWSTELRDSSNF
v_call: TRBV7-2; clone_size: few; d_call: TRBD2; j_call: TRBJ2-1; cdr3_nt: TGTGCCAGCAGCTTAGCGCATGGCGGGAGTCGTGAGCAGTTCTTC; cdr3_aa: CASSLAHGGSREQFF
v_call: TRBV6-4; clone_size: NA; d_call: TRBD1; j_call: TRBJ2-5; cdr3_nt: TGTGCCAGCAGTGCCGGGACAGGGGGCGAGACCCAGTACTTC; cdr3_aa: CASSAGTGGETQYF
v_call: TRBV27; clone_size: NA; d_call: NA; j_call: TRBJ2-1; cdr3_nt: TGTGCCAGCAGTTTATTTCCGGGGACTCTTAGGAATGAGCAGTTCTTC; cdr3_aa: CASSLFPGTLRNEQFF
v_call: TRBV29-1; clone_size: few; d_call: NA; j_call: TRBJ2-5; cdr3_nt: TGCAGCGTTGTCGGTGAGACCCAGTACTTC; cdr3_aa: CSVVGETQYF
v_call: TRBV15; clone_size: few; d_call: NA; j_call: TRBJ2-1; cdr3_nt: TGCGCCACCAGCCCCCAGACCGATGAGCAGTTCTTC; cdr3_aa: CATSPQTDEQFF
v_call: TRBV15; clone_size: many; d_call: NA; j_call: TRBJ2-1; cdr3_nt: TGTGCCTCAAAGGTCGGGGGTACTGTCACAAATGAGCAGTTCTTC; cdr3_aa: CASKVGGTVTNEQFF
v_call: TRBV9; clone_size: NA; d_call: NA; j_call: TRBJ2-7; cdr3_nt: TGTGCCAGCAGCGAGAGGGAGTGGGACTACGAGCAGTACTTC; cdr3_aa: CASSEREWDYEQYF
v_call: TRBV20-1; clone_size: few; d_call: TRBD1; j_call: TRBJ2-3; cdr3_nt: TGCAGTGCTACCGACAGGGGAAGGGGCACAGATACGCAGTATTTT; cdr3_aa: CSATDRGRGTDTQYF
v_call: TRBV6-5; clone_size: NA; d_call: TRBD2; j_call: TRBJ2-7; cdr3_nt: TGTGCCAGCAGTTATGTCCCTAGCGGGGTCTCCTACGAGCAGTACTTC; cdr3_aa: CASSYVPSGVSYEQYF
v_call: TRBV7-2; clone_size: NA; d_call: TRBD2; j_call: TRBJ2-3; cdr3_nt: TGTGCCAGCACGCTAGCGGGGGCTACAGATACGCAGTATTTT; cdr3_aa: CASTLAGATDTQYF